These 14 T cell receptor beta chains share one sample of origin, sequenced in a study of OX40 agonist ivuxolimab in advanced cancers. The data were produced by immunoSEQ multiplex PCR, yet TCRdb's version contains in-frame clones alone and is incomplete. The repertoire consists of 70,000 to 95,000 clones, with around 87% occurring once and the leading ten covering 0.45% to 0.7%. The source was CD4+ or CD8+ T cells sorted from blood, collected in a trial of the OX40 agonist ivuxolimab. The receptor source for this set is an adult with an advanced solid tumor such as melanoma, head and neck, liver or kidney cancer.

The V and J genes are TRBV10-3 and TRBJ2-7, with 7 bases lining up with TRBD2. J lost 0 bases, V lost 2 bases, and 4 bases had no gene match. CDR3 length equals 15 residues. Germline CDR1 is ENHRY and CDR2 is SYGVKD. The CDR3: CAISEPSGSSYEQYF. In nucleotides, the CDR3 is TGTGCCATCAGTGAGCCTAGCGGTAGCTCCTACGAGCAGTACTTC.

The V and J genes are TRBV5-1 and TRBJ2-1; D perhaps matches TRBD2 (6 bases). Germline CDR1 reads SGHRS; CDR2 reads YFSETQ. V was pared by 1 base and J by 5 bases, with 13 bases between. The CDR3 has 15 amino acids. The CDR3 spells CASSLTQGGHNEQFF. For the CDR3, the DNA is TGCGCCAGCAGCTTGACGCAGGGAGGCCACAATGAGCAGTTCTTC.

The V gene is TRBV7-9, the J gene TRBJ2-1; TRBD2 matches 8 bases. Per germline, CDR1 SEHNR and CDR2 FQNEAQ (reference sequence). The CDR3 has 14 amino acids. Trimming cost V 3 bases and J 4 bases; bases outside gene matches: 2. The CDR3 here is CASSFTGGYNEQFF. The CDR3 DNA is TGTGCCAGCAGCTTTACGGGAGGGTACAATGAGCAGTTCTTC.

This chain connects TRBV6-1 to TRBJ1-1; tentatively, D is TRBD1 (5 bases). The CDR3 is 15 residues long. The V gene's germline CDR1 is MNHNS and CDR2 SASEGT. The V end was cut by 2 bases, the J end by 5 bases, with 15 bases between. The CDR3 spells CASSERWGGGTEAFF. The CDR3 nucleotides read TGTGCCAGCAGTGAAAGGTGGGGCGGGGGAACTGAAGCTTTCTTT.

This clone was found once. The chain employs TRBV5-6 and TRBJ1-4; 7 positions agree with TRBD1. The trim removed 1 base at V and 7 bases at J, leaving 10 bases unmatched. This CDR3 contains 16 residues. Germline V gene data show CDR1 as SGHDT and CDR2 as YYEEEE. CDR3 in DNA: TGTGCCAGCAGCTTGCTGGTGACAGGGTCCCTTGAAAAACTGTTTTTT. It is translated as CASSLLVTGSLEKLFF.

This rearrangement joins TRBV5-1 to TRBJ1-2, with D unclear. Germline V lookup: CDR1 SGHRS, CDR2 YFSETQ. CDR3 length: 13 amino acids. V shed 4 bases and J shed 10 bases, with 17 bases lying between them. CDR3 residues: CASSALFDEVYTF. The DNA of the CDR3 is TGCGCCAGCAGCGCCTTATTTGACGAGGTCTACACCTTC.

The chain is built from TRBV27 and TRBJ2-7; weak D call: TRBD2 (5 bases). The germline gives CDR1 MNHEY, CDR2 SMNVEV (reference sequence). This CDR3 comprises 14 residues. Trimming shortened V by 2 bases and J by 2 bases, and 10 bases separated the two germline ends. CDR3 sequence: CASSLRGKAYEQYF. CDR3 nucleotides: TGTGCCAGCAGTTTAAGAGGGAAAGCCTACGAGCAGTACTTC.

The V gene is TRBV7-9, the J gene TRBJ2-1, with TRBD2 identical over 10 bases. The V and J ends lost 8 bases and 8 bases, in that order; junction bases with no gene match: 9. The length of the CDR3 is 14 residues. Germline CDR1 is SEHNR and CDR2 is FQNEAQ (reference sequence). CDR3 protein: CASRRSSGSHEQFF. The CDR3 DNA is TGTGCCAGCCGACGCTCTAGCGGGAGTCATGAGCAGTTCTTC. Full variable domain (outside the CDR3, taken from reference TRBV7-9 and TRBJ2-1): DTGVSQNPRHKITKRGQNVTFRCDPISEHNRLYWYRQTLGQGPEFLTYFQNEAQLEKSRLLSDRFSAERPKGSFSTLEIQRTEQGDSAMYLCASRRSSGSHEQFFGPGTRLTVL.

The chain couples TRBV7-2 to TRBJ1-2; D is uncertain. Trimming took off 3 bases at V and 0 bases at J, with 5 bases between the two ends. The CDR3 is 13 amino acids. Germline V gene data show CDR1 as SGHTA and CDR2 as FQGNSA. The CDR3 loop reads CASSFSANYGYTF. Written as DNA, the CDR3 is TGTGCCAGCAGCTTTTCCGCTAACTATGGCTACACCTTC.

J is TRBJ2-7 and V is TRBV25-1; TRBD1 matches at 10 bases. Germline trimming cut 4 bases from V and 7 bases from J; bases unmatched to any gene: 10. There are 15 residues in the CDR3. The germline V gene has CDR1 MGHDK and CDR2 SYGVNS. CDR3 region: CASSAPGQGLREQYF. CDR3 nucleotides: TGTGCCAGCAGTGCCCCGGGACAGGGGCTGCGGGAGCAGTACTTC.

The chain has TRBV30 and TRBJ1-2, with D maybe TRBD1 (6 bases). Germline V lookup: CDR1 GTSNPN, CDR2 SVGIG (reference sequence). CDR3 length: 11 amino acids. The V end lost 7 bases, the J end lost 2 bases, and 8 bases lay between the germline ends. In DNA form, the CDR3 reads TGTGCCTCGGACAGCAACTATGGCTACACCTTC. Its protein product is CASDSNYGYTF.

This clone appeared once. The gene calls are TRBV9 and TRBJ1-1; D remains ambiguous. The CDR3 has 15 amino acids. The germline gives CDR1 SGDLS, CDR2 YYNGEE. V was shortened by 3 bases and J by 5 bases, with 17 bases between the two germline ends. Here the CDR3 DNA reads TGTGCCAGCAGCGCGCTTCGTATGGGAAAGACTGAAGCTTTCTTT. This sequence encodes CASSALRMGKTEAFF.

The table lists this clone with a count of one. The chain recombines TRBV27 with TRBJ2-2; D is uncertain. V was clipped by 3 bases and J by 6 bases, with 17 bases between them. Germline loops: CDR1 MNHEY, CDR2 SMNVEV (reference sequence). The CDR3 consists of 16 residues. CDR3 in amino acids: CASSFHTNGPSGELFF. The CDR3 nucleotides read TGTGCCAGCAGTTTCCACACCAACGGCCCCTCCGGGGAGCTGTTTTTT.

CDR3 in amino acids: CASSLGAGDANTGELFF. CDR3 in DNA: TGCGCCAGCAGCTTGGGGGCAGGAGATGCGAACACCGGGGAGCTGTTTTTT. This sequence joins TRBV5-1 and TRBJ2-2; D is uncertain. The CDR3 runs 17 residues. V dropped 0 bases and J dropped 0 bases, with 12 bases sitting between them. CDR1 and CDR2 from the germline V gene are SGHRS and YFSETQ.